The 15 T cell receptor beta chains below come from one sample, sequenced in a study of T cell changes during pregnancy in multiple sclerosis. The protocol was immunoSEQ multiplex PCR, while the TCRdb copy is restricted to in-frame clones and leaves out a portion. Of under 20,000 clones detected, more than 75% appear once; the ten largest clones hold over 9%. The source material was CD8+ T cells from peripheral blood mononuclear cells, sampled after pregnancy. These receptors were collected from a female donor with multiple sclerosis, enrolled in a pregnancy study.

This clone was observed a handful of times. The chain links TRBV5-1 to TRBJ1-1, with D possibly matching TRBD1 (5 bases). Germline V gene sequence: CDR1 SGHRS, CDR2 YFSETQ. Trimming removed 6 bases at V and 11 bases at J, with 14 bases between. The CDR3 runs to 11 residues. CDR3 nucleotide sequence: TGCGCCAGCAACGGGGGAGGGTTGGCTTTCTTT. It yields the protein CASNGGGLAFF.

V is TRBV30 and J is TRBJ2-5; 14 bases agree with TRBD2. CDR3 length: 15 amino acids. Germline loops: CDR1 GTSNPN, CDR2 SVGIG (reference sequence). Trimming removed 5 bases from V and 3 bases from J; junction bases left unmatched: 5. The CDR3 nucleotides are TGTGCCTGGGGTCCGGGACTAGCGGGGGAAGAGACCCAGTACTTC. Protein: CAWGPGLAGEETQYF.

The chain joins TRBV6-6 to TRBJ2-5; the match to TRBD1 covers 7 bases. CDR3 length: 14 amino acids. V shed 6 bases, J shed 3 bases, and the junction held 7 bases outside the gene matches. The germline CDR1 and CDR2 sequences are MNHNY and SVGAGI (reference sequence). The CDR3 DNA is TGTGCCAGCAGGCCTACAGGGGTCGAAGAGACCCAGTACTTC. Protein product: CASRPTGVEETQYF.

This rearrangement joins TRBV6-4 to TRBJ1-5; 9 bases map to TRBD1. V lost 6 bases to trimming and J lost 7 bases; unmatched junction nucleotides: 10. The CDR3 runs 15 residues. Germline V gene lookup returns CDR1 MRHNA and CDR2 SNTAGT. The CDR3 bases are TGTGCCAGCAGCGAAACAGGGGGCGCGGGACAGCCCCAGCATTTT. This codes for CASSETGGAGQPQHF.

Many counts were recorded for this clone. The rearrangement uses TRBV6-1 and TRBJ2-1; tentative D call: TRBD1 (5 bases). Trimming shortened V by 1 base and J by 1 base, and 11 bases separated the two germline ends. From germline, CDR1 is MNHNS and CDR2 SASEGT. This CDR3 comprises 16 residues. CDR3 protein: CASSEEVGASYNEQFF. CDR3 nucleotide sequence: TGTGCCAGCAGTGAAGAAGTTGGGGCTTCCTACAATGAGCAGTTCTTC.

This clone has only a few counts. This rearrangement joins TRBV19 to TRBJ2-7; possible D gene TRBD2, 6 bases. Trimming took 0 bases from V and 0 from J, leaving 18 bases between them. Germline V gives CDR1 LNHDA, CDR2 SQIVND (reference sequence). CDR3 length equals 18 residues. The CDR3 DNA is TGTGCCAGTAGTATAGATCCTATTGGCGGGAAGAGCTCCTACGAGCAGTACTTC. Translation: CASSIDPIGGKSSYEQYF.

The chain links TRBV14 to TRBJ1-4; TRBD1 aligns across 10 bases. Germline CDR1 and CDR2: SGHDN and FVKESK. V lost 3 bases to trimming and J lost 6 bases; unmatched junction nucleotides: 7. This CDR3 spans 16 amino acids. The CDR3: CASSHLTGTGDEKLFF. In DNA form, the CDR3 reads TGTGCCAGCAGCCACCTAACCGGGACAGGGGATGAAAAACTGTTTTTT.

CDR3 bases: TGTGCCAGCAGTACTGGCCATGACAGCATTACCTACGAGCAGTACTTC. It specifies CASSTGHDSITYEQYF. This chain links TRBV6-6 with TRBJ2-7; a possible D gene is TRBD1 (5 bases). The germline CDR1 and CDR2 sequences are MNHNY and SVGAGI (reference sequence). This CDR3 contains 16 residues. Trimming shortened V by 5 bases and J by 2 bases, and 19 bases separated the two germline ends.

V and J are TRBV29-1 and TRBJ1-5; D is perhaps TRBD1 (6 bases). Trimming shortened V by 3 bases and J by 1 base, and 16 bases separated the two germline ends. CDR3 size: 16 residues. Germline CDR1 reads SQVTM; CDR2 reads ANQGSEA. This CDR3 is CSVDKTGSSSNQPQHF. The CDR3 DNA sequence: TGCAGCGTTGATAAGACAGGTTCATCAAGCAATCAGCCCCAGCATTTT.

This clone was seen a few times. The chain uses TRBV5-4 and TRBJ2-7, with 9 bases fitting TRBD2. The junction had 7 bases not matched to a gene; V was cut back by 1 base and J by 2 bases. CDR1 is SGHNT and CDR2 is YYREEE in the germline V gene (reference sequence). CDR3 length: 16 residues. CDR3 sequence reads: CASSLLLAGRTYEQYF. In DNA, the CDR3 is TGTGCCAGCAGCTTGTTACTAGCGGGCCGAACCTACGAGCAGTACTTC.

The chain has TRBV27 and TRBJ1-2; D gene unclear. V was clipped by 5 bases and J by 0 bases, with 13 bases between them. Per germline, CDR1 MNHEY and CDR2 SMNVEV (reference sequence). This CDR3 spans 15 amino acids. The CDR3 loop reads CASSARVNSNYGYTF. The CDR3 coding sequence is TGTGCCAGCAGTGCCCGGGTCAATTCTAACTATGGCTACACCTTC.

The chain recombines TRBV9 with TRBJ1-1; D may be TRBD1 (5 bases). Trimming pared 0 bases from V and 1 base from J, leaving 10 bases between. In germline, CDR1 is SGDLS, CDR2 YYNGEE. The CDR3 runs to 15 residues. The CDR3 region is CASSVVGGRNTEAFF. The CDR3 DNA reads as TGTGCCAGCAGCGTAGTTGGGGGGAGGAACACTGAAGCTTTCTTT.

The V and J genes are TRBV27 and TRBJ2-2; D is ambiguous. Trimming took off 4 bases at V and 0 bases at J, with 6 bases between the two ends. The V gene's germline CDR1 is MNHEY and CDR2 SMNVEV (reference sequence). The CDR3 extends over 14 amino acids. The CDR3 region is CASSYGSNTGELFF. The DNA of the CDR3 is TGTGCCAGCAGTTACGGGTCGAACACCGGGGAGCTGTTTTTT.

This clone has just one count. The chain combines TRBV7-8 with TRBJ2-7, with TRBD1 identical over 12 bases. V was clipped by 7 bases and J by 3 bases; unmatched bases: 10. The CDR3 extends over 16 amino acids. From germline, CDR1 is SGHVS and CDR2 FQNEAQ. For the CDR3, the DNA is TGTGCCAGCACCGCCGGTGGGACAGGGGGCTTCTACGAGCAGTACTTC. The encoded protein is CASTAGGTGGFYEQYF.

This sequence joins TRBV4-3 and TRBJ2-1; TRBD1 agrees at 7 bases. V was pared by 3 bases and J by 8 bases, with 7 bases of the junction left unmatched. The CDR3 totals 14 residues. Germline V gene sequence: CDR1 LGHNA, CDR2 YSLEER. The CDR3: CASSHPSQGDEQFF. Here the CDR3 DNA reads TGCGCCAGCAGCCATCCATCCCAGGGGGATGAGCAGTTCTTC.